A single sample is the source of the 29 T cell receptor beta chains below, sequenced in a study of cytomegalovirus exposure and HLA in healthy donors. The assay was immunoSEQ multiplex PCR, and TCRdb's table has in-frame clones only and misses some. The repertoire consists of tens of thousands of clones, with approximately 96% occurring once and the leading ten covering around 2.4%. Sequencing input: PBMCs. Source of these receptors: a man aged 18-30 years in good health and CMV-seronegative.

The CDR3: CAWNPGQGGNTEAFF. CDR3 DNA: TGTGCCTGGAACCCGGGACAGGGAGGAAACACTGAAGCTTTCTTT. The J gene is TRBJ1-1, the V gene TRBV30; 9 nucleotides align to TRBD1. This CDR3 has 15 amino acids. In germline, CDR1 is GTSNPN, CDR2 SVGIG (reference sequence). V lost 4 bases and J lost 2; bases outside the gene matches: 8.

On this clone: The sample contains more than one DNA sequence encoding this CDR3. The genes are TRBV19 and TRBJ2-7; 10 bases agree with TRBD1. This CDR3 contains 14 residues. Germline V lookup: CDR1 LNHDA, CDR2 SQIVND (reference sequence). V shed 3 bases and J 3 bases; nucleotides not matched to a gene: 2. The CDR3 loop is CASSIGTGDYEQYF. DNA of the CDR3: TGTGCCAGTAGTATCGGGACAGGGGACTACGAGCAGTACTTC.

CDR3 sequence (DNA): TGTGCCAGCAGTTTAGGGACAGGGAACTATGGCTACACCTTC. This sequence encodes CASSLGTGNYGYTF. This rearrangement joins TRBV27 to TRBJ1-2; 9 nucleotides match TRBD1. CDR3 length equals 14 residues. Germline lookup yields CDR1 MNHEY and CDR2 SMNVEV (reference sequence). V was clipped by 2 bases and J by 2 bases; unmatched bases: 0.

This clone was found once. The chain is built from TRBV6-1 and TRBJ1-2; D uncertain. The V end lost 5 bases, the J end lost 4 bases, and 11 bases lay between the germline ends. The V gene's germline CDR1 is MNHNS and CDR2 SASEGT. The CDR3 totals 13 residues. Written as DNA, the CDR3 is TGTGCCAGCAGTCGGCCTGGCGGCTATGGCTACACCTTC. This sequence encodes CASSRPGGYGYTF.

The rearrangement links TRBV14 to TRBJ2-7, with a possible D match to TRBD1 (5 bases). The V end lost 4 bases, the J end lost 7 bases, and 14 bases lay between the germline ends. CDR3 length: 13 amino acids. From germline, CDR1 is SGHDN and CDR2 FVKESK. DNA for the CDR3: TGTGCCAGCAGCCGTGGGGCAGTGGGAGAGCAGTACTTC. It yields the protein CASSRGAVGEQYF.

The rearrangement joins TRBV27 to TRBJ1-2; the D is unclear. The germline V gene encodes CDR1 MNHEY and CDR2 SMNVEV (reference sequence). The CDR3 consists of 14 residues. The V gene lost 4 bases and the J gene lost 4 bases, with 13 bases spanning the gap. CDR3 in amino acids: CASSSPGGTYGYTF. CDR3 coding DNA: TGTGCCAGCAGTTCCCCGGGAGGAACCTATGGCTACACCTTC.

The gene calls are TRBV7-9 and TRBJ2-3; 8 nucleotides match TRBD1. With 5 bases clipped from V and 4 bases from J, the junction kept 5 bases outside the gene matches. CDR3 length: 14 residues. Germline V lookup: CDR1 SEHNR, CDR2 FQNEAQ (reference sequence). Here the CDR3 reads CASSPQGAADTQYF. The DNA of the CDR3 is TGTGCCAGCAGCCCTCAGGGGGCGGCAGATACGCAGTATTTT.

The chain employs TRBV7-6 and TRBJ2-7, with a tentative D call TRBD2 (6 bases). The CDR3 has 16 amino acids. CDR1 is SGHVS, CDR2 FNYEAQ, per germline. With 1 base removed from V and 6 bases from J, the gap between germline ends came to 19 bases. CDR3 DNA: TGTGCCAGCAGCTTAGGGGGGGTAGGGTCGAGGGCCGAGCAGTACTTC. It yields the protein CASSLGGVGSRAEQYF.

The chain combines TRBV25-1 with TRBJ2-1; the D is unclear. The CDR3 is 12 residues long. The V gene's germline CDR1 is MGHDK and CDR2 SYGVNS. V was cut by 3 bases and J by 13 bases, with 13 bases left in between. The CDR3 DNA is TGTGCCAGCAGTGAGACATTTGTCGCTCAGTTCTTC. It specifies CASSETFVAQFF.

The chain is built from TRBV5-5 and TRBJ1-5; 9 nucleotides align to TRBD1. Germline CDR1 SGHKS, CDR2 YYEKEE (reference sequence). The CDR3 is 16 residues long. Unmatched junction bases numbered 13, after V lost 5 bases and J lost 7 bases. The chain's CDR3 is CASSSSPGQGKQPQHF. Written as DNA, the CDR3 is TGTGCCAGCAGTTCCTCCCCGGGACAGGGTAAACAGCCCCAGCATTTT.

This clone appeared once. The rearrangement joins TRBV6-5 to TRBJ2-7, with D possibly TRBD2 on 6 matching bases. Looked up from germline, CDR1 is MNHEY and CDR2 is SVGAGI. This CDR3 has 15 residues. Between the trimmed V and J ends, which lost 5 bases and 0 bases, there was a span of 14 bases. As DNA, the CDR3 is TGTGCCAGCAGTCGAACGGACGGGAGCTCCTACGAGCAGTACTTC. It codes for CASSRTDGSSYEQYF.

Of note for this clone: The same CDR3 is also encoded by other DNA sequences in this sample. CDR3 sequence (DNA): TGTGCCAGCAGGGGGGGGAGGGGTGCTGGTCAGCCCCAGCATTTT. It codes for CASRGGRGAGQPQHF. V and J are TRBV2 and TRBJ1-5; a weak D match, TRBD1 (5 bases). The CDR3 has 15 amino acids. Trimming removed 6 bases at V and 6 bases at J, with 18 bases between. Per the germline V gene, CDR1 is SNHLY and CDR2 is FYNNEI. Looking up the rest from reference TRBV2 and TRBJ1-5 gives the full variable domain: EPEVTQTPSHQVTQMGQEVILRCVPISNHLYFYWYRQILGQKVEFLVSFYNNEISEKSEIFDDQFSVERPDGSNFTLKIRSTKLEDSAMYFCASRGGRGAGQPQHFGDGTRLSIL.

The gene calls are TRBV27 and TRBJ2-5; 8 nucleotides line up with TRBD2. The V gene's germline CDR1 is MNHEY and CDR2 SMNVEV (reference sequence). The V gene end was trimmed by 10 bases and the J gene end by 3 bases; junction bases not matched to a gene: 13. The length of the CDR3 is 15 residues. Written as DNA, the CDR3 is TGTGCCACCTTACCCCTCGGGAGGGGGGAAGAGACCCAGTACTTC. Translating gives CATLPLGRGEETQYF.

The J gene is TRBJ2-1, the V gene TRBV19; 11 positions agree with TRBD1. Per the germline V gene, CDR1 is LNHDA and CDR2 is SQIVND (reference sequence). This CDR3 spans 18 amino acids. V lost 7 bases, J lost 4 bases, and 15 bases stayed unmatched. The CDR3 spells CASTPEIGGQGAYNEQFF. CDR3 nucleotide sequence: TGTGCCAGTACCCCAGAGATAGGAGGACAGGGGGCTTACAATGAGCAGTTCTTC.

V gene TRBV27 combines with J gene TRBJ1-3, with TRBD1 matching over 10 bases. The V and J ends lost 5 bases and 0 bases, in that order; junction bases with no gene match: 7. This CDR3 has 17 residues. Germline loops: CDR1 MNHEY, CDR2 SMNVEV (reference sequence). For the CDR3, the DNA is TGTGCCAGCAGTCCAAAGACAGGGGGCTTCTCTGGAAACACCATATATTTT. Translating it yields CASSPKTGGFSGNTIYF.

The rearrangement links TRBV5-4 to TRBJ2-2, with TRBD1 identical over 9 bases. Per the germline V gene, CDR1 is SGHNT and CDR2 is YYREEE (reference sequence). The J segment lost 6 bases and the V segment lost 4 bases, leaving 10 bases of the junction unmatched. The CDR3 extends over 16 amino acids. The CDR3 region is CASSRGQGRTPGELFF. CDR3 nucleotides: TGTGCCAGCAGCAGGGGACAGGGAAGGACCCCCGGGGAGCTGTTTTTT.

This chain links TRBV4-2 with TRBJ2-4; TRBD2 matches at 7 bases. Trimming removed 0 bases from V and 1 base from J; junction bases left unmatched: 9. The CDR3 loop spans 18 amino acids. Per germline, CDR1 LGHNA and CDR2 YNFKEQ. Here the CDR3 DNA reads TGTGCCAGCAGCCAAGATCGATTAGCGGGCTATGCCAAAAACATTCAGTACTTC. Translated, it gives CASSQDRLAGYAKNIQYF.

The chain joins TRBV27 to TRBJ2-1; D might be TRBD2 (6 bases). The germline gives CDR1 MNHEY, CDR2 SMNVEV (reference sequence). V lost 7 bases, J lost 12 bases, and 22 bases lay in between. The CDR3 loop spans 14 amino acids. The CDR3, as DNA: TGTGCCAGCACCTACGGGACTCCCGGAAACGCGCAGTTCTTC. This translates into CASTYGTPGNAQFF.

This chain joins TRBV6-4 and TRBJ2-7, with 12 bases that match TRBD1. This CDR3 is 19 amino acids long. With 6 bases clipped from V and 3 bases from J, the junction kept 18 bases outside the gene matches. Per germline, CDR1 MRHNA and CDR2 SNTAGT. Here the CDR3 DNA reads TGTGCCAGCAGCCACATCGTCCCGGGACAGGGGGCGCAGGTCTACGAGCAGTACTTC. Translated, it gives CASSHIVPGQGAQVYEQYF.

V gene TRBV14 combines with J gene TRBJ1-2; D may be TRBD1 (5 bases). The CDR3 runs 15 residues. Germline assignment: CDR1 SGHDN and CDR2 FVKESK. V lost 6 bases, J lost 2 bases, and 16 bases lay in between. The CDR3 spells CASSRVGTQNYGYTF. The CDR3 DNA reads as TGTGCCAGCAGTCGTGTTGGGACTCAAAACTATGGCTACACCTTC.

The chain is built from TRBV4-1 and TRBJ1-1, with D perhaps matching TRBD1 (5 bases). The length of the CDR3 is 14 residues. Trimming took 4 bases from V and 1 from J, leaving 10 bases between them. Germline V gene sequence: CDR1 MGHRA, CDR2 YSYEKL. The CDR3 DNA sequence: TGCGCCAGCAGCCCGGGCGGGGGGAACACTGAAGCTTTCTTT. It encodes CASSPGGGNTEAFF.

The V call is TRBV6-5, the J call TRBJ2-5, with D maybe TRBD1 (5 bases). The germline V and J ends were trimmed by 0 bases and 6 bases, with 8 bases remaining between them. Germline assignment: CDR1 MNHEY and CDR2 SVGAGI. The CDR3 length is 13 residues. The CDR3 coding sequence is TGTGCCAGCAGTTACTCGAAGGGGAAGACCCAGTACTTC. This sequence encodes CASSYSKGKTQYF.

The CDR3 is CASSSTGDGYTF. CDR3 bases: TGTGCCAGCAGTTCGACAGGGGATGGCTACACCTTC. The V call is TRBV6-6, the J call TRBJ1-2; TRBD1 matches 8 bases. V was pared by 4 bases and J by 6 bases, with 1 base of the junction left unmatched. The CDR3 runs 12 residues. Germline CDR1 is MNHNY and CDR2 is SVGAGI (reference sequence).

This chain uses TRBV4-1 with TRBJ2-3; D ambiguous. Deletions cut 0 bases from V and 5 bases from J, with 3 bases between. This CDR3 has 12 amino acids. CDR1 is MGHRA and CDR2 is YSYEKL in the germline V gene. In nucleotides, the CDR3 is TGCGCCAGCAGCCAAGAGAGAGATACGCAGTATTTT. It is translated as CASSQERDTQYF.

The rearrangement joins TRBV6-5 to TRBJ2-7; TRBD1 aligns across 8 bases. The CDR3 runs 16 residues. Per germline, CDR1 MNHEY and CDR2 SVGAGI. V lost 4 bases to trimming and J lost 6 bases; unmatched junction nucleotides: 14. The CDR3: CASSLKPIWTGREQYF. The CDR3 coding sequence is TGTGCCAGCAGTTTAAAGCCGATTTGGACAGGGCGCGAGCAGTACTTC.

This rearrangement joins TRBV15 to TRBJ2-1; perhaps TRBD1 as D (6 bases). The CDR3 is made up of 13 amino acids. Germline values: CDR1 LNHNV, CDR2 YYDKDF (reference sequence). The V end was cut by 8 bases, the J end by 7 bases, with 15 bases between. The CDR3 reads CATSVRGWNEQFF. The CDR3 bases are TGTGCCACCTCGGTTAGGGGGTGGAATGAGCAGTTCTTC.

The chain carries TRBV19 and TRBJ1-1; D ambiguous. CDR1 is LNHDA and CDR2 is SQIVND in the germline V gene (reference sequence). There are 15 residues in the CDR3. V lost 4 bases, J lost 0 bases, and 12 bases lay in between. The CDR3 region has the DNA TGTGCCAGTAGTAGCGGCGCGGGAATGAACACTGAAGCTTTCTTT. Encoded protein: CASSSGAGMNTEAFF.

This chain links TRBV5-6 with TRBJ2-7; D is ambiguous. The CDR3 is 15 residues long. The V end lost 2 bases, the J end lost 0 bases, and 12 bases lay between the germline ends. The V gene's germline CDR1 is SGHDT and CDR2 YYEEEE. The DNA for the CDR3 is TGTGCCAGCAGCTTCGGTTTCAAGAGCTCCTACGAGCAGTACTTC. As protein: CASSFGFKSSYEQYF.

The V call is TRBV28, the J call TRBJ1-5; D unclear. The CDR3 is made up of 14 amino acids. V was clipped by 3 bases and J by 5 bases, with 11 bases between them. CDR1 and CDR2 (germline): MDHEN, SYDVKM. The CDR3, as DNA: TGTGCCAGCAGTTTCGGAGGGTTAGATCAGCCCCAGCATTTT. It is translated as CASSFGGLDQPQHF.